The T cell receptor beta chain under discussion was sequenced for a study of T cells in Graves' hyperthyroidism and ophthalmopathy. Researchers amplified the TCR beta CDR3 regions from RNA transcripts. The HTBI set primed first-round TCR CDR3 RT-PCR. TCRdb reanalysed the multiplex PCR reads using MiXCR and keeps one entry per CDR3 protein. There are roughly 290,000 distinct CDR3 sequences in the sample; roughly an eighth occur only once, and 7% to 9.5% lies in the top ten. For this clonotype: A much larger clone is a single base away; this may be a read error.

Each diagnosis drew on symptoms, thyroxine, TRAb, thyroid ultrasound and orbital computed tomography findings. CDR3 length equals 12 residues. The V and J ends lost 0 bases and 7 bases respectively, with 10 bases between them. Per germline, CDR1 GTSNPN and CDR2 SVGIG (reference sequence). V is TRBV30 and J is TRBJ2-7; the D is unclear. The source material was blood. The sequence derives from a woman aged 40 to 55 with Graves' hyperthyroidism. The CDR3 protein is CAWSVGNYEQYF. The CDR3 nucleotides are TGTGCCTGGAGTGTGGGGAACTATGAGCAGTACTTC.